Presented here are 5 T cell receptor beta chains from one specimen sequenced in a study of T-cell memory formation after mild COVID-19. TCRdb ran MiXCR on the 5' RACE reads and lists one entry per CDR3 protein. The table lists 540,000 or so distinct CDR3 sequences, roughly 22% of them singletons, with 9.5% to 15% in the top ten. Sample: PBMCs or a T cell subset sorted from them (not recorded which). The source is an adult woman who had mild COVID-19 (a few samples of this study predate the infection). Cell type and time point are not known.

This chain joins TRBV4-2 and TRBJ2-5; 14 bases align to TRBD2. This CDR3 is built from 15 residues. From germline, CDR1 is LGHNA and CDR2 YNFKEQ. The ends lost 8 bases at V and 5 bases at J; junction bases unmatched: 7. As DNA, the CDR3 is TGTGCCAGCGGGACTAGCGGGGGTGGGCGTGAGACCCAGTACTTC. Translated, it gives CASGTSGGGRETQYF.

The chain carries TRBV25-1 and TRBJ1-5, with D unclear. Deletions cut 1 base from V and 5 bases from J, with 15 bases between. CDR3 length equals 16 residues. Germline CDR1 MGHDK, CDR2 SYGVNS. The CDR3 nucleotides are TGTGCCAGCAGTGAATCCATGTCAAGGGAGGATCAGCCCCAGCATTTT. Encoded protein: CASSESMSREDQPQHF.

The chain links TRBV21-1 to TRBJ2-2; TRBD1 is the table's D call, not checked against the DNA. TRBV21-1 is marked as a pseudogene. CDR3 length: 18 amino acids. The CDR3: CARDRGYPSGGITGELFF. CDR3 in DNA: TGTGCCAGGGACAGGGGTTATCCTAGCGGGGGTATTACCGGGGAGCTGTTTTTT.

This clonotype was recorded a few times. CDR3 in DNA: TGTGCCAGCAGCCAAGACCTGACTAGCGGGTCGGATACGCAGTATTTT. It is translated as CASSQDLTSGSDTQYF. The J gene is TRBJ2-3, the V gene TRBV3-1; 10 nucleotides agree with TRBD2. The CDR3 extends over 16 amino acids. With 0 bases clipped from V and 6 bases from J, the junction kept 6 bases outside the gene matches. Germline V gene lookup returns CDR1 LGHDT and CDR2 YNNKEL (reference sequence).

With respect to this clonotype: A read error may account for a junction end that differs from germline. This chain uses TRBV3-1 with TRBJ2-3, with 7 bases fitting TRBD2. This CDR3 region has 16 residues. Per germline, CDR1 LGHDT and CDR2 YNNKEL (reference sequence). For the CDR3, the DNA is TGTGCCAGCAGCCAAGTGTTCAGGGAGGGCACGGATACGCAGTATTTT. This codes for CASSQVFREGTDTQYF.